This T cell receptor beta chain was documented in a study of technical replicates of blood from a handful of donors. Germline V lookup: CDR1 SEHNR, CDR2 FQNEAQ (reference sequence). This CDR3 has 12 amino acids. V dropped 0 bases and J dropped 7 bases, with 4 bases sitting between them. Data came from immunoSEQ multiplex PCR; TCRdb stores just in-frame clones and leaves some out. The sample consists of about 82,000 clones, 92% of them appearing once. The chain employs TRBV7-9 and TRBJ2-1; D unresolved. The receptor's source is a human donor in good health. What was sequenced was T cells isolated from PBMCs. CDR3: CASSLARNEQFF. The CDR3 DNA reads as TGTGCCAGCAGCTTAGCGCGGAATGAGCAGTTCTTC. Full variable domain (outside the CDR3, taken from reference TRBV7-9 and TRBJ2-1): DTGVSQNPRHKITKRGQNVTFRCDPISEHNRLYWYRQTLGQGPEFLTYFQNEAQLEKSRLLSDRFSAERPKGSFSTLEIQRTEQGDSAMYLCASSLARNEQFFGPGTRLTVL.